Reported below is one T cell receptor (beta chain). Its antigen is currently unknown. The data were produced by immunoSEQ multiplex PCR, yet TCRdb's version contains in-frame clones alone and is incomplete. The sample lists under 2,000,000 clones, 85% to 95% occurring once. Looked up from germline, CDR1 is SGHTS and CDR2 is YDEGEE. Trimming stripped 4 bases from V and 5 bases from J, with 18 bases between. The CDR3 extends over 16 amino acids. This entry belongs to a study of shared clonotypes between healthy human individuals. Naive CD8 cells lacked CD45RO and underwent positive selection for CCR7, leaving out terminally differentiated effector memory CD45RA+ cells. Overall study findings and caveats: Sharing across four donors was highest in naive CD4 (roughly 5%) and lowest in memory CD8 (around 0.4%). Compared with memory subsets, naive subsets generally had larger estimated richness.

The sequencing sample was made of naive CD8+ T cells sorted from blood. The genes are TRBV5-8 and TRBJ2-2; weak D call: TRBD2 (6 bases). This TCR derives from a man younger than 30 in good health. DNA for the CDR3: TGTGCCAGCAGCCTGACCGGGGGAGTTGTGACCGGGGAGCTGTTTTTT. Protein sequence: CASSLTGGVVTGELFF.